One sample yielded the 8 T cell receptor beta chains listed below, sequenced in a study of regulatory T cells in long-lasting Graves disease. Combining iRepertoire HTBI primers with Arm-PCR of CDR3 regions, the authors built TCR beta libraries. TCRdb independently ran MiXCR on the multiplex PCR reads; one entry per CDR3 protein. There are roughly 560,000 distinct CDR3 sequences in the sample; around 13% occur only once, and 8% to 10% lies in the top ten. As to time point: newly diagnosed GD, antithyroid drugs for less than 3 months. Generation of the TCR library employed RNA extracted from PBMCs. These same records also appear under a second study, on T cells in Graves' hyperthyroidism and ophthalmopathy.

Sequencing used peripheral blood mononuclear cells (PBMCs), obtained at new diagnosis, from a patient treated with antithyroid drugs. These receptors all stem from a woman in her twenties or thirties with Graves disease.

There are many counts of this clonotype. This chain connects TRBV19 to TRBJ2-3; 13 bases are a match to TRBD2. The CDR3 sequence is 17 residues long. Germline loops: CDR1 LNHDA, CDR2 SQIVND (reference sequence). J lost 2 bases, V lost 6 bases, and 8 bases had no gene match. CDR3 residues: CASRRYGTSGTTDTQYF. The CDR3 coding sequence is TGTGCCAGTAGGCGATACGGGACTAGCGGGACCACAGATACGCAGTATTTT. The full variable domain, its missing parts supplied by reference TRBV19 and TRBJ2-3, is DGGITQSPKYLFRKEGQNVTLSCEQNLNHDAMYWYRQDPGQGLRLIYYSQIVNDFQKGDIAEGYSVSREKKESFPLTVTSAQKNPTAFYLCASRRYGTSGTTDTQYFGPGTRLTVL.

This clonotype was detected many times. The V and J genes are TRBV27 and TRBJ1-2; 8 nucleotides align to TRBD1. The J segment lost 5 bases and the V segment lost 5 bases, leaving 19 bases of the junction unmatched. From germline, CDR1 is MNHEY and CDR2 SMNVEV (reference sequence). This CDR3 has 18 amino acids. The CDR3 loop is CASSRDKDRVGYGYGYTF. As DNA, the CDR3 is TGTGCCAGCAGTCGCGATAAGGACAGGGTTGGATATGGGTATGGCTACACCTTC.

This clonotype was picked up many times. The J gene is TRBJ1-1, the V gene TRBV5-1; D might be TRBD1 (6 bases). Germline CDR1 is SGHRS and CDR2 is YFSETQ. The CDR3 runs to 14 residues. Trimming removed 3 bases at V and 1 base at J, with 10 bases between. CDR3 in amino acids: CASSWTAGNTEAFF. DNA of the CDR3: TGCGCCAGCAGCTGGACAGCGGGGAACACTGAAGCTTTCTTT.

This clonotype showed up many times. This sequence joins TRBV7-8 and TRBJ2-3; D is unclear. CDR1 and CDR2 from the germline V gene are SGHVS and FQNEAQ. The CDR3 totals 11 residues. Trimming pared 6 bases from V and 5 bases from J, leaving 6 bases between. The CDR3 DNA reads TGTGCCAGCAGATTTTTAGATACGCAGTATTTT. Encoded protein: CASRFLDTQYF.

This clonotype came up many times. The chain is built from TRBV10-3 and TRBJ2-7; 9 bases line up with TRBD1. CDR3 size: 14 residues. Germline V lookup: CDR1 ENHRY, CDR2 SYGVKD. Trimming at V came to 3 bases and at J to 6 bases, leaving 6 bases not matched to a gene. The CDR3 reads CAISDNRGQGEQYF. CDR3 bases: TGTGCCATCAGTGATAACAGGGGGCAGGGCGAGCAGTACTTC.

This clonotype was counted at least ten times. This chain connects TRBV28 to TRBJ1-6, with D uncertain. This CDR3 spans 15 amino acids. Between the trimmed V and J ends, which lost 4 bases and 8 bases, there was a span of 15 bases. In germline, CDR1 is MDHEN, CDR2 SYDVKM. The CDR3 is CASSSTTSWDSPLHF. DNA for the CDR3: TGTGCCAGCAGTTCAACTACCAGTTGGGATTCACCCCTCCACTTT.

Ten or more counts support this clonotype. The rearrangement joins TRBV3-1 to TRBJ1-2, with unresolved D. The length of the CDR3 is 14 residues. Trimming left V 6 bases short and J 4 bases short, with 15 bases between. CDR1 LGHDT and CDR2 YNNKEL come from the germline V gene (reference sequence). DNA of the CDR3: TGTGCCAGCAGTTCCATTGGGGTACTCTATGGCTACACCTTC. This translates into CASSSIGVLYGYTF.

The chain recombines TRBV10-2 with TRBJ1-6; no definite D call. The germline V gene encodes CDR1 WSHSY and CDR2 SAAADI. This CDR3 comprises 15 residues. Trimming took 3 bases from V and 3 from J, leaving 9 bases between them. CDR3 residues: CASSDGRLYNSPLHF. In DNA, the CDR3 is TGCGCCAGCAGTGATGGGAGACTCTATAATTCACCCCTCCACTTT.